The entry that follows covers one T cell receptor (beta chain) sequence. Its antigen is still unknown. The data are from a study of identical twins. Study-wide results and limits: Models predicted less out-of-frame TCR alpha sharing in monozygotic twins than was found.

The V and J ends lost 5 bases and 4 bases respectively, with 12 bases between them. CDR1 is SQVTM and CDR2 is ANQGSEA in the germline V gene. CDR3 size: 12 residues. TCRdb reprocessed the 5' RACE reads with MiXCR, giving one entry per CDR3 protein. The sample lists 250,000 or so distinct CDR3 sequences, roughly 8.7% seen once, with less than 4% in the top ten. The same data also went into a second study, on yellow fever vaccine responses in identical twins.

This rearrangement joins TRBV29-1 to TRBJ2-7; D possibly corresponds to TRBD1 (5 bases). The TCR originated in a woman between 18 and 30 years old in good health. Sequences were obtained from CD8+ T cells sorted from blood. The CDR3 bases are TGCAGCGTTCAGGGTGTCGGGTACGAGCAGTACTTC. Translating gives CSVQGVGYEQYF.